This T cell receptor beta chain stems from a study of neurological immune-mediated disorders. General study results and limits: CDR3 amino acid sequences of expanded clones were not shared across subjects, a result suggesting private repertoires in all groups.

The sample holds many counts of this clonotype. Antigen: not known. Each TCR transcript was tagged with a 10-nucleotide random UMI during 5'RACE. TCRdb passed the 5' RACE reads through MiXCR, listing each CDR3 protein once. The sample records approximately 77,000 distinct CDR3 sequences, 9.4% being singletons. In Maryland, USA, blood bank volunteers were the healthy controls. This CDR3 spans 13 amino acids. Unmatched junction bases numbered 1, after V lost 3 bases and J lost 2 bases. Germline CDR1 MDHEN, CDR2 SYDVKM. The sequence derives from a man aged 50-59 years in good health. V and J are TRBV28 and TRBJ2-7; TRBD2 matches at 7 bases. The source material was PBMCs. Written as DNA, the CDR3 is TGTGCCAGCAGTTTGACTAGCCCCTACGAGCAGTACTTC. This gives the protein CASSLTSPYEQYF.